The 26 T cell receptor beta chains below were found in one sample sequenced in a study of T-cell memory formation after mild COVID-19. TCRdb processed the 5' RACE reads anew with MiXCR; each CDR3 protein has one entry. The repertoire has approximately 350,000 distinct CDR3 sequences, about an eighth of them found once; the top ten carry around 21%. What was sequenced was PBMCs or a T cell subset sorted from them (not recorded which). The receptors stem from a man between 18 and 35 years old who had mild COVID-19 (a few samples of this study predate the infection). Cell type and time point are not known.

This clonotype was recorded many times. J is TRBJ2-3 and V is TRBV20-1, with D unclear. The CDR3 has 11 residues. Trimming stripped 4 bases from V and 2 bases from J, with 4 bases between. CDR1 is DFQATT and CDR2 is SNEGSKA in the germline V gene (reference sequence). As DNA, the CDR3 is TGCAGTGCTACGGCCACAGATACGCAGTATTTT. Translating it yields CSATATDTQYF.

The chain carries TRBV29-1 and TRBJ2-3, with a possible D match to TRBD2 (5 bases). Germline V CDR1 and CDR2: SQVTM, ANQGSEA. Trimming removed 1 base at V and 7 bases at J, with 15 bases between. The CDR3 has 14 residues. DNA of the CDR3: TGCAGCGTTGAAGTGGCTAGCAGGTTGAATACGCAGTATTTT. Its protein is CSVEVASRLNTQYF.

The chain recombines TRBV30 with TRBJ2-7; a weak D match, TRBD2 (6 bases). The CDR3 spans 14 residues. The germline V gene has CDR1 GTSNPN and CDR2 SVGIG (reference sequence). V was cut by 3 bases and J by 1 base, with 13 bases left in between. CDR3 in DNA: TGTGCCTGGAGGCCCCTAGCGTCTTCCTACGAGCAGTACTTC. It yields the protein CAWRPLASSYEQYF.

This clonotype turned up a few times. The V gene is TRBV12-3 or TRBV12-4, the J gene TRBJ2-5; D is ambiguous. The CDR3 totals 13 residues. V dropped 3 bases and J dropped 3 bases, with 8 bases sitting between them. The CDR3 loop is CASSFGSKETQYF. The CDR3 DNA reads TGTGCCAGCAGTTTCGGCAGCAAAGAGACCCAGTACTTC.

This clonotype was counted a few times. The V gene is TRBV12-3 or TRBV12-4, the J gene TRBJ1-1; D gene uncertain. The ends were cut back, 6 bases at V and 0 bases at J, with 14 bases in the middle. The CDR3 consists of 15 residues. The CDR3 protein is CASSPLGTMNTEAFF. The CDR3 coding sequence is TGTGCCAGCAGCCCCCTGGGTACCATGAACACTGAAGCTTTCTTT.

The V call is TRBV4-2, the J call TRBJ2-2, with D maybe TRBD1 (6 bases). Trimming cost V 4 bases and J 0 bases, with 15 bases left between them. The germline V gene encodes CDR1 LGHNA and CDR2 YNFKEQ. This CDR3 contains 17 residues. The CDR3, as DNA: TGTGCCAGCAGCCCCCCTAGGGACATGACGAACACCGGGGAGCTGTTTTTT. Translated: CASSPPRDMTNTGELFF.

This clonotype was detected only a few times. This sequence joins TRBV4-3 and TRBJ2-2, with 7 bases aligning to TRBD1. The CDR3 has 14 residues. Germline values: CDR1 LGHNA, CDR2 YSLEER. Trimming took 6 bases from V and 6 from J; bases not matched to a gene: 7. The CDR3 spells CASRGVRGPGELFF. The CDR3 DNA follows: TGCGCCAGCAGGGGGGTGAGGGGGCCCGGGGAGCTGTTTTTT.

This clonotype turned up a few times. The rearrangement uses TRBV21-1 and TRBJ1-5; the table's D call, TRBD1, was not checked against the DNA. TRBV21-1 is a listed pseudogene. The CDR3 consists of 13 residues. The CDR3 spells CARSDRVDQPQHF. As DNA, the CDR3 is TGTGCCAGGTCCGACAGGGTTGATCAGCCCCAGCATTTT.

This rearrangement joins TRBV4-3 to TRBJ1-6; D may be TRBD1 (5 bases). Germline V gene lookup returns CDR1 LGHNA and CDR2 YSLEER. The CDR3 is made up of 15 amino acids. Trimming took 3 bases from V and 8 from J, leaving 14 bases between them. CDR3 DNA sequence: TGCGCCAGCAGCCAGTCGCGGGACGGATATTCACCCCTCCACTTT. Translation: CASSQSRDGYSPLHF.

V and J are TRBV28 and TRBJ2-1; maybe TRBD1 (5 bases). Germline assignment: CDR1 MDHEN and CDR2 SYDVKM. V was shortened by 6 bases and J by 5 bases, with 14 bases between the two germline ends. The CDR3 sequence is 14 residues long. The CDR3 loop is CASRPAGLNNEQFF. In DNA form, the CDR3 reads TGTGCCAGCAGACCTGCAGGGTTAAACAATGAGCAGTTCTTC.

This clonotype was detected many times. The genes are TRBV7-2 and TRBJ2-2; unclear D gene. The CDR3 loop spans 13 amino acids. Germline V gene data show CDR1 as SGHTA and CDR2 as FQGNSA. V was cut by 4 bases and J by 8 bases, with 11 bases left in between. CDR3 coding DNA: TGTGCCAGCAGCTCTTGGCACGATGGGGAGCTGTTTTTT. Encoded protein: CASSSWHDGELFF.

This clonotype was counted a few times. This chain connects TRBV5-1 to TRBJ1-1, with 12 bases fitting TRBD1. V gave up 3 bases and J gave up 3 bases; unmatched junction bases: 9. The V gene's germline CDR1 is SGHRS and CDR2 YFSETQ. The CDR3 sequence is 17 residues long. CDR3 loop: CASSSVPGQGAYTEAFF. CDR3 DNA sequence: TGCGCCAGCAGCTCCGTTCCGGGACAGGGGGCTTACACTGAAGCTTTCTTT.

This clonotype was seen only once. The chain has TRBV18 and TRBJ1-2; TRBD1 might be the D (6 bases). The germline gives CDR1 KGHSH, CDR2 LQKENI. The length of the CDR3 is 14 residues. Trimming left V 0 bases short and J 4 bases short, with 9 bases between. The CDR3 DNA is TGTGCCAGCTCACCACCGACAGGAGGCTATGGCTACACCTTC. The encoded protein is CASSPPTGGYGYTF.

Points on this clonotype: Given a much more abundant clone one base away, this may be a read error. The chain employs TRBV2 and TRBJ2-3; D remains ambiguous. The CDR3 runs to 13 residues. Per germline, CDR1 SNHLY and CDR2 FYNNEI. V lost 9 bases to trimming and J lost 3 bases, with 13 bases between them. In nucleotides, the CDR3 is TGTGCCAGACTTGAAAGACGGACAGATACGCAGTATTTT. Translating it yields CARLERRTDTQYF.

The gene calls are TRBV11-2 and TRBJ1-6; no firm D call. From germline, CDR1 is SGHAT and CDR2 FQNNGV. The length of the CDR3 is 13 residues. V dropped 10 bases and J dropped 0 bases, with 7 bases sitting between them. The CDR3 DNA sequence: TGTGCCATTCGGTCCTCCTATAATTCACCCCTCCACTTT. Amino acid sequence: CAIRSSYNSPLHF.

The chain couples TRBV12-5 to TRBJ2-3; D gene unclear. This CDR3 is built from 13 residues. Trimming took 7 bases from V and 4 from J, leaving 12 bases between them. Germline lookup yields CDR1 LGHNT and CDR2 FRNRAP. CDR3 in amino acids: CASASVASDTQYF. CDR3 sequence (DNA): TGTGCTAGTGCCAGCGTAGCCTCAGATACGCAGTATTTT.

V gene TRBV10-3 combines with J gene TRBJ2-1, with a weak D call TRBD1 (6 bases). The germline V gene has CDR1 ENHRY and CDR2 SYGVKD. There are 14 residues in the CDR3. Trimming left V 4 bases short and J 4 bases short, with 11 bases between. The CDR3 region is CAISVGTFYNEQFF. CDR3 in DNA: TGTGCCATCAGTGTAGGGACATTTTACAATGAGCAGTTCTTC.

This CDR3 reads CASCTRGDEQFF. The CDR3, as DNA: TGTGCCAGCTGTACTCGGGGGGATGAGCAGTTCTTC. This chain uses TRBV27 with TRBJ2-1, with 7 bases that match TRBD2. This CDR3 is 12 amino acids long. CDR1 and CDR2 (germline): MNHEY, SMNVEV (reference sequence). The V segment lost 8 bases and the J segment 8 bases; nucleotides outside the gene matches: 6.

This chain's CDR3 is CASSSGGKNYGYTF. In DNA form, the CDR3 reads TGCGCCAGCAGCTCCGGGGGCAAAAACTATGGCTACACCTTC. The V gene is TRBV5-1, the J gene TRBJ1-2; possibly TRBD1 for D (6 bases). The CDR3 totals 14 residues. CDR1 and CDR2 from the germline V gene are SGHRS and YFSETQ. Trimming took off 3 bases at V and 2 bases at J, with 11 bases between the two ends.

The CDR3 region has the DNA TGTGCCAGCAGCTTGGACATAGTAGCCCTCCACTTT. Translating it yields CASSLDIVALHF. The chain uses TRBV5-5 and TRBJ1-6; D not resolved. The V end lost 0 bases, the J end lost 14 bases, and 9 bases lay between the germline ends. CDR3 length: 12 residues. Germline V gene data show CDR1 as SGHKS and CDR2 as YYEKEE (reference sequence). Drawing the rest from reference TRBV5-5 and TRBJ1-6, the complete variable domain is DAGVTQSPTHLIKTRGQQVTLRCSPISGHKSVSWYQQVLGQGPQFIFQYYEKEERGRGNFPDRFSARQFPNYSSELNVNALLLGDSALYLCASSLDIVALHFGNGTRLTVT.

A few counts support this clonotype. The CDR3 spells CASSLGGNRGNYGYTF. In DNA form, the CDR3 reads TGTGCCAGCAGCTTAGGAGGGAACAGGGGAAACTATGGCTACACCTTC. The rearrangement uses TRBV7-2 and TRBJ1-2; 7 bases fit TRBD1. V dropped 1 base and J dropped 2; count of bases not matched to a gene: 7. Per the germline V gene, CDR1 is SGHTA and CDR2 is FQGNSA. The CDR3 covers 16 residues.

The V and J genes are TRBV7-9 and TRBJ1-3; D may be TRBD1 (6 bases). Trimming pared 6 bases from V and 0 bases from J, leaving 12 bases between. The CDR3 contains 15 residues. Germline V lookup: CDR1 SEHNR, CDR2 FQNEAQ (reference sequence). This chain's CDR3 is CASSTQGNSGNTIYF. The CDR3 nucleotides read TGTGCCAGCAGTACCCAGGGGAACTCTGGAAACACCATATATTTT. Supplemented by reference TRBV7-9 and TRBJ1-3, the full variable domain reads DTGVSQNPRHKITKRGQNVTFRCDPISEHNRLYWYRQTLGQGPEFLTYFQNEAQLEKSRLLSDRFSAERPKGSFSTLEIQRTEQGDSAMYLCASSTQGNSGNTIYFGEGSWLTVV.

The chain is built from TRBV20-1 and TRBJ2-1, with D tentatively TRBD1 (5 bases). Trimming left V 5 bases short and J 4 bases short, with 18 bases between. Germline-derived CDR1 and CDR2 are DFQATT and SNEGSKA (reference sequence). The CDR3 consists of 15 residues. CDR3 amino acids: CSALPPGSVYNEQFF. The CDR3 bases are TGCAGTGCTCTGCCGCCAGGGTCAGTGTACAATGAGCAGTTCTTC.

This clonotype was counted between two and nine times. The V and J genes are TRBV15 and TRBJ1-5; possibly TRBD1 for D (6 bases). The CDR3 contains 14 residues. Germline V gene data show CDR1 as LNHNV and CDR2 as YYDKDF (reference sequence). V was clipped by 0 bases and J by 7 bases, with 10 bases between them. The CDR3: CATSREGARQPQHF. Here the CDR3 DNA reads TGTGCCACCAGCAGAGAGGGGGCGCGACAGCCCCAGCATTTT. Full variable domain (missing parts from reference TRBV15 and TRBJ1-5): DAMVIQNPRYQVTQFGKPVTLSCSQTLNHNVMYWYQQKSSQAPKLLFHYYDKDFNNEADTPDNFQSRRPNTSFCFLDIRSPGLGDTAMYLCATSREGARQPQHFGDGTRLSIL.

This chain joins TRBV24-1 and TRBJ2-4; 7 nucleotides match TRBD2. This CDR3 has 15 residues. From germline, CDR1 is KGHDR and CDR2 SFDVKD. V was pared by 3 bases and J by 7 bases, with 8 bases of the junction left unmatched. The DNA for the CDR3 is TGTGCCACCAGTGATGGCATTCAGGGAGGGAACATTCAGTACTTC. It encodes CATSDGIQGGNIQYF.

This clonotype was counted only a few times. The chain links TRBV18 to TRBJ2-5, with 10 positions matching TRBD2. J gave up 7 bases and V 3 bases, and 8 bases lay outside the gene matches. The germline CDR1 and CDR2 sequences are KGHSH and LQKENI. The length of the CDR3 is 15 residues. This chain's CDR3 is CASSPAGTSVVTQYF. DNA for the CDR3: TGTGCCAGCTCACCTGCCGGGACTAGCGTTGTGACCCAGTACTTC.